This T cell receptor (beta chain) is from a study of response to subunit inactivated influenza vaccine. This clonotype was detected ten times or more. The antigen is undetermined. Study-level findings and limits: Authors suggested few new T cells are recruited by each seasonal influenza vaccination.

TCRdb reprocessed the RT-PCR reads via MiXCR and lists one record per CDR3 protein. The sample contains 550,000 to 800,000 distinct CDR3 sequences, around 13% of which appear only once. The J segment lost 4 bases and the V segment lost 5 bases, leaving 9 bases of the junction unmatched. The CDR3 extends over 15 amino acids. Germline V gene sequence: CDR1 SEHNR, CDR2 FQNEAQ (reference sequence). This specimen was PBMCs from blood, taken 14 to 15 days before vaccination. This TCR was sampled from a man aged 50 to 59 who received an inactivated influenza vaccine. The chain is built from TRBV7-9 and TRBJ2-7; TRBD1 matches 9 bases. The CDR3 bases are TGTGCCAGCAGCCTACAGGGGGCTGGCGGTTACGAGCAGTACTTC. This encodes CASSLQGAGGYEQYF.